Included here is one TCR beta chain sequence, with context. Data came from immunoSEQ multiplex PCR; TCRdb stores just in-frame clones and leaves some out. The sample contains fewer than 8,000 clones, 74% of which appear only once. There are 16 residues in the CDR3. CDR1 is SGHDT and CDR2 is YYEEEE in the germline V gene. J gave up 5 bases and V 5 bases, and 7 bases lay outside the gene matches. The sample belongs to a study of tumor-infiltrating lymphocytes in localized non-small cell lung cancer. Sequenced material: uninvolved lung tissue not adjacent to the tumor. The gene calls are TRBV5-6 and TRBJ2-3; 14 bases agree with TRBD2. The source of this sequence is a human donor with non-small cell lung cancer. The CDR3 nucleotides are TGTGCCAGCAGACCAGGACTAGCGGGAGGTTTAGATACGCAGTATTTT. The encoded protein is CASRPGLAGGLDTQYF. The full variable domain, completed using reference TRBV5-6 and TRBJ2-3, is DAGVTQSPTHLIKTRGQQVTLRCSPKSGHDTVSWYQQALGQGPQFIFQYYEEEERQRGNFPDRFSGHQFPNYSSELNVNALLLGDSALYLCASRPGLAGGLDTQYFGPGTRLTVL.